What follows are 8 T cell receptor beta chains derived from one specimen sequenced in a study of blood T cell repertoires in COVID-19. Assay used: immunoSEQ multiplex PCR; TCRdb lists only in-frame clones, some missing. The sample consists of about 170,000 clones, 70% to 90% of them appearing once. Sequencing was carried out using peripheral blood. These receptors were collected from a woman older than 75 with COVID-19, enrolled during active disease.

As regards this clone: The same CDR3 also results from other DNA sequences found in this sample. The rearrangement uses TRBV5-1 and TRBJ1-4; unclear D gene. The CDR3 has 13 residues. Germline V gene data show CDR1 as SGHRS and CDR2 as YFSETQ. The germline V and J ends were trimmed by 0 bases and 8 bases, with 8 bases remaining between them. CDR3 residues: CASSLGSGEKLFF. The CDR3 DNA follows: TGCGCCAGCAGCTTGGGCTCAGGCGAAAAACTGTTTTTT.

The chain uses TRBV6-5 and TRBJ1-3; 11 positions match TRBD1. Trimming removed 8 bases from V and 4 bases from J; junction bases left unmatched: 4. In germline, CDR1 is MNHEY, CDR2 SVGAGI. CDR3 length: 14 amino acids. CDR3 protein: CASWTGGVGNTIYF. DNA of the CDR3: TGTGCCAGCTGGACAGGGGGCGTGGGAAACACCATATATTTT.

V is TRBV25-1 and J is TRBJ1-6; TRBD1 matches 10 bases. The trim removed 1 base at V and 9 bases at J, leaving 3 bases unmatched. The CDR3 runs 15 residues. Germline CDR1 reads MGHDK; CDR2 reads SYGVNS. The CDR3 spells CASSESTGGSSPLHF. CDR3 DNA sequence: TGTGCCAGCAGTGAATCGACAGGGGGCTCTTCACCCCTCCACTTT.

A single count supports this clone. The chain links TRBV11-2 to TRBJ1-2; D uncertain. Germline-derived CDR1 and CDR2 are SGHAT and FQNNGV. The CDR3 contains 13 residues. Between the trimmed V and J ends, which lost 3 bases and 4 bases, there was a span of 9 bases. CDR3 loop: CASSFGVGYGYTF. The CDR3 DNA is TGTGCCAGCAGCTTCGGGGTCGGCTATGGCTACACCTTC. Full variable domain (rest looked up from reference TRBV11-2 and TRBJ1-2): EAGVAQSPRYKIIEKRQSVAFWCNPISGHATLYWYQQILGQGPKLLIQFQNNGVVDDSQLPKDRFSAERLKGVDSTLKIQPAKLEDSAVYLCASSFGVGYGYTFGSGTRLTVV.

The V gene is TRBV11-2, the J gene TRBJ2-4; D might be TRBD1 (5 bases). Looked up from germline, CDR1 is SGHAT and CDR2 is FQNNGV. This CDR3 comprises 15 residues. V lost 8 bases to trimming and J lost 0 bases, with 14 bases between them. The CDR3: CASGTGSLAKNIQYF. The DNA for the CDR3 is TGTGCCAGCGGAACAGGTTCCCTAGCCAAAAACATTCAGTACTTC.

This clone was detected a few times. This rearrangement joins TRBV5-1 to TRBJ2-7; 8 bases agree with TRBD1. This CDR3 contains 17 residues. In germline, CDR1 is SGHRS, CDR2 YFSETQ. After removal of 0 bases from V and 3 bases from J, the junction contained 11 bases not matched to a gene. CDR3 amino acids: CASSLVTTPTGVYEQYF. The CDR3 coding sequence is TGCGCCAGCAGCTTGGTGACCACACCGACAGGGGTCTACGAGCAGTACTTC.

This rearrangement joins TRBV9 to TRBJ2-7; 7 nucleotides line up with TRBD1. Germline-derived CDR1 and CDR2 are SGDLS and YYNGEE. This CDR3 has 14 residues. The V segment lost 3 bases and the J segment 4 bases; nucleotides outside the gene matches: 7. CDR3 protein: CASSETGVGYEQYF. As DNA, the CDR3 is TGTGCCAGCAGCGAAACAGGGGTAGGGTACGAGCAGTACTTC.

The chain couples TRBV9 to TRBJ1-1; unclear D gene. The CDR3 runs to 14 residues. The V gene lost 0 bases and the J gene lost 1 base, with 7 bases spanning the gap. Germline V CDR1 and CDR2: SGDLS, YYNGEE. CDR3 region: CASSVVAENTEAFF. The CDR3 DNA sequence: TGTGCCAGCAGCGTAGTGGCAGAGAACACTGAAGCTTTCTTT.